The 7 T cell receptor beta chains below were found in one sample sequenced in a study of OX40 agonist ivuxolimab in advanced cancers. Sequencing used immunoSEQ multiplex PCR; TCRdb keeps in-frame clones, though not all of them. This table holds under 85,000 clones, over 75% found once. The sample was CD4+ or CD8+ T cells sorted from blood, taken in a trial of the OX40 agonist ivuxolimab. The receptors were sampled from an adult with an advanced solid tumor such as melanoma, head and neck, liver or kidney cancer.

There are a few counts of this clone. The V call is TRBV6-4, the J call TRBJ2-3; D could derive from TRBD1 or TRBD2 (5 bases each). The CDR3 is made up of 13 amino acids. The germline V and J ends were trimmed by 3 bases and 6 bases, with 10 bases remaining between them. Germline V CDR1 and CDR2: MRHNA, SNTAGT. DNA for the CDR3: TGTGCCAGCAGTGAAGGAGAGGGGGATACGCAGTATTTT. Protein product: CASSEGEGDTQYF.

The J gene is TRBJ1-1, the V gene TRBV7-8; 8 nucleotides agree with TRBD1. This CDR3 comprises 13 residues. The germline V gene encodes CDR1 SGHVS and CDR2 FQNEAQ. Germline trimming cut 5 bases from V and 4 bases from J; bases unmatched to any gene: 3. CDR3 nucleotide sequence: TGTGCCAGCAGCCCGGACAGGGCCACTGAAGCTTTCTTT. This sequence encodes CASSPDRATEAFF.

The genes are TRBV18 and TRBJ2-7; 12 positions agree with TRBD2. The CDR3 totals 15 residues. V lost 6 bases to trimming and J lost 4 bases; unmatched junction nucleotides: 7. The germline V gene has CDR1 KGHSH and CDR2 LQKENI. CDR3 in DNA: TGTGCCAGCTCTCCTATGACTAGCGGGGGATACGAGCAGTACTTC. Protein sequence: CASSPMTSGGYEQYF.

The chain uses TRBV20-1 and TRBJ1-2; D perhaps matches TRBD1 (6 bases). The CDR3 sequence is 11 residues long. The ends were cut back, 7 bases at V and 5 bases at J, with 11 bases in the middle. The V gene's germline CDR1 is DFQATT and CDR2 SNEGSKA (reference sequence). As DNA, the CDR3 is TGCAGTGGGGACGGGACATATGGCTACACCTTC. This codes for CSGDGTYGYTF.

The V call is TRBV5-6, the J call TRBJ2-7; no clear D. Deletions cut 4 bases from V and 2 bases from J, with 13 bases between. Germline loops: CDR1 SGHDT, CDR2 YYEEEE. The CDR3 consists of 14 residues. This CDR3 reads CASSPFLATYEQYF. As DNA, the CDR3 is TGTGCCAGCAGCCCGTTTTTGGCTACCTACGAGCAGTACTTC.

V is TRBV5-1 and J is TRBJ1-1; no definite D call. The V end was cut by 7 bases, the J end by 3 bases, with 10 bases between. This CDR3 is 12 amino acids long. Germline V CDR1 and CDR2: SGHRS, YFSETQ. The CDR3, as DNA: TGCGCCAGCGGGCTAAGAGACACTGAAGCTTTCTTT. It is translated as CASGLRDTEAFF.

Only one count was recorded for this clone. The chain couples TRBV7-6 to TRBJ1-1, with D perhaps TRBD1 (6 bases). Germline-derived CDR1 and CDR2 are SGHVS and FNYEAQ. There are 13 residues in the CDR3. Between the trimmed V and J ends, which lost 4 bases and 1 base, there was a span of 7 bases. Here the CDR3 reads CASSSGQNTEAFF. The CDR3, as DNA: TGTGCCAGCAGCTCGGGACAGAACACTGAAGCTTTCTTT.